Following are 25 T cell receptor beta chains from one sample sequenced in a study of T cell changes during pregnancy in multiple sclerosis. TCRdb keeps only in-frame clones here, not all; method: immunoSEQ multiplex PCR. The sample comprises 60,000 or so clones, roughly nine tenths of which are singletons, and 0.85% to 0.9% rests with the top ten. This specimen consisted of peripheral blood, obtained before pregnancy. These receptors were collected from a female donor with multiple sclerosis, enrolled in a pregnancy study.

V gene TRBV9 combines with J gene TRBJ1-1, with D maybe TRBD1 (6 bases). The V end lost 6 bases, the J end lost 8 bases, and 20 bases lay between the germline ends. The CDR3 is made up of 14 amino acids. The germline V gene has CDR1 SGDLS and CDR2 YYNGEE. This CDR3 reads CASTPEGGVGEAFF. CDR3 DNA sequence: TGTGCCAGCACCCCGGAGGGGGGGGTCGGGGAAGCTTTCTTT.

The J gene is TRBJ2-5, the V gene TRBV6-6; 9 bases fit TRBD1. With V trimmed by 5 bases and J by 4 bases, 5 bases remained unmatched. Per germline, CDR1 MNHNY and CDR2 SVGAGI (reference sequence). The CDR3 is 14 residues long. The DNA for the CDR3 is TGTGCCAGCAGTATACAGGGGGCGGGAGAGACCCAGTACTTC. Translating gives CASSIQGAGETQYF.

V usage is TRBV7-3 and J usage is TRBJ1-1, with D perhaps TRBD1 (5 bases). Germline V CDR1 and CDR2: SGHTA, FQGTGA. With 0 bases removed from V and 0 bases from J, the gap between germline ends came to 8 bases. The CDR3 is 15 amino acids. The CDR3: CASSLTGGVNTEAFF. The CDR3 nucleotides read TGTGCCAGCAGCTTAACGGGAGGGGTGAACACTGAAGCTTTCTTT.

V usage is TRBV27 and J usage is TRBJ2-2, with TRBD1 identical over 8 bases. Germline-derived CDR1 and CDR2 are MNHEY and SMNVEV (reference sequence). The CDR3 is made up of 15 amino acids. V lost 2 bases and J lost 7; bases outside the gene matches: 6. The CDR3 sequence is CASSLTTGVDGELFF. The CDR3 DNA follows: TGTGCCAGCAGTTTAACGACAGGGGTTGACGGGGAGCTGTTTTTT.

V and J are TRBV29-1 and TRBJ2-3; 7 positions agree with TRBD1. This CDR3 has 16 residues. Losses at the gene ends were 5 bases for V and 1 base for J; bases not matched to a gene: 12. The V gene's germline CDR1 is SQVTM and CDR2 ANQGSEA. The CDR3 bases are TGCAGCGTTAGTGGTTTAGAGGGGGCTCGCACAGATACGCAGTATTTT. It translates to CSVSGLEGARTDTQYF.

In its sample, this clone was seen once. The junction departs from the called germline gene at one end, perhaps through a read error. The genes are TRBV9 and TRBJ2-5, with TRBD2 identical over 8 bases. CDR3 length: 17 amino acids. Germline V lookup: CDR1 SGDLS, CDR2 YYNGEE. In DNA, the CDR3 is TGTGCCAGCAGCCCCTCGGGAGCGGGGGCGTCAAGAGAGGCCCAGTACTTC. Encoded protein: CASSPSGAGASREAQYF.

The gene calls are TRBV6-5 and TRBJ2-5; no definite D call. CDR3 size: 14 residues. Germline V lookup: CDR1 MNHEY, CDR2 SVGAGI. The V and J ends lost 0 bases and 2 bases respectively, with 7 bases between them. The CDR3 spells CASSYSFQQETQYF. CDR3 coding DNA: TGTGCCAGCAGTTACTCGTTCCAGCAAGAGACCCAGTACTTC.

The V and J genes are TRBV7-9 and TRBJ1-5; D unclear. Trimming pared 6 bases from V and 4 bases from J, leaving 13 bases between. Germline assignment: CDR1 SEHNR and CDR2 FQNEAQ (reference sequence). The CDR3 totals 14 residues. The CDR3 DNA follows: TGTGCCAGCAGTTTACCGGGAGCAAATCAGCCCCAGCATTTT. Translated: CASSLPGANQPQHF.

The J gene is TRBJ2-3, the V gene TRBV28; D is possibly TRBD1 (5 bases). V lost 4 bases, J lost 4 bases, and 15 bases lay in between. Per the germline V gene, CDR1 is MDHEN and CDR2 is SYDVKM. The CDR3 has 15 amino acids. In DNA form, the CDR3 reads TGTGCCAGCAGTTCCCGGACACGATTCCCAGATACGCAGTATTTT. Its protein product is CASSSRTRFPDTQYF.

This rearrangement joins TRBV9 to TRBJ2-1; the match to TRBD2 covers 14 bases. CDR3 length equals 18 residues. Germline V lookup: CDR1 SGDLS, CDR2 YYNGEE. With V trimmed by 4 bases and J by 0 bases, 6 bases remained unmatched. The CDR3 spells CASSSPGTSGSSYNEQFF. CDR3 bases: TGTGCCAGCAGCTCCCCCGGGACTAGCGGGAGCTCCTACAATGAGCAGTTCTTC.

The V gene is TRBV7-2, the J gene TRBJ1-1; D is uncertain. V was pared by 5 bases and J by 7 bases, with 14 bases between. CDR3 size: 13 residues. Looked up from germline, CDR1 is SGHTA and CDR2 is FQGNSA. CDR3 in amino acids: CASSPRYGSEAFF. DNA for the CDR3: TGTGCCAGCAGCCCCCGATATGGGAGTGAAGCTTTCTTT.

The chain recombines TRBV18 with TRBJ1-1; 8 bases fit TRBD1. J gave up 5 bases and V 2 bases, and 7 bases lay outside the gene matches. Germline CDR1 and CDR2: KGHSH and LQKENI. This CDR3 region has 15 residues. CDR3 protein: CASSPSDREGTEAFF. The CDR3 DNA reads TGTGCCAGCTCACCATCGGACAGGGAGGGGACTGAAGCTTTCTTT.

V and J are TRBV5-6 and TRBJ2-7, with 8 bases that match TRBD2. The germline V gene encodes CDR1 SGHDT and CDR2 YYEEEE. The length of the CDR3 is 15 residues. V was pared by 6 bases and J by 2 bases, with 10 bases of the junction left unmatched. For the CDR3, the DNA is TGTGCCAGCACCCGCCAGGGCGGGGGGACCTACGAGCAGTACTTC. It translates to CASTRQGGGTYEQYF.

This clone was observed a handful of times. The chain has TRBV6-5 and TRBJ1-2, with TRBD1 matching 8 bases. Germline CDR1 reads MNHEY; CDR2 reads SVGAGI. This CDR3 has 14 amino acids. With V trimmed by 5 bases and J by 5 bases, 7 bases remained unmatched. The CDR3 is CASSGRDRLYGYTF. In DNA form, the CDR3 reads TGTGCCAGCAGTGGCCGGGACAGGTTATATGGCTACACCTTC.

V is TRBV7-6 and J is TRBJ2-1, with 8 bases identical to TRBD2. CDR1 is SGHVS and CDR2 is FNYEAQ in the germline V gene. Unmatched junction bases numbered 5, after V lost 4 bases and J lost 9 bases. CDR3 size: 13 residues. The CDR3 spells CASSSSTSVEQFF. The CDR3 DNA sequence: TGTGCCAGCAGCTCATCGACTAGCGTTGAGCAGTTCTTC. The variable domain in full, completed from reference TRBV7-6 and TRBJ2-1, reads GAGVSQSPRYKVTKRGQDVALRCDPISGHVSLYWYRQALGQGPEFLTYFNYEAQQDKSGLPNDRFSAERPEGSISTLTIQRTEQRDSAMYRCASSSSTSVEQFFGPGTRLTVL.

This chain connects TRBV10-3 to TRBJ1-1, with a possible D match to TRBD1 (5 bases). The V and J ends lost 7 bases and 1 base respectively, with 7 bases between them. The CDR3 runs to 12 residues. The germline gives CDR1 ENHRY, CDR2 SYGVKD. CDR3 protein: CAIKGQNTEAFF. DNA of the CDR3: TGTGCCATCAAAGGACAGAACACTGAAGCTTTCTTT.

This clone appeared a single time. The chain couples TRBV19 to TRBJ1-5, with a weak D call TRBD1 (6 bases). CDR3 length: 14 residues. From germline, CDR1 is LNHDA and CDR2 SQIVND (reference sequence). Trimming removed 3 bases at V and 7 bases at J, with 13 bases between. The DNA of the CDR3 is TGTGCCAGTAGTATCGCAGGGGTGGAACAGCCCCAGCATTTT. Translated, it gives CASSIAGVEQPQHF.

The V and J genes are TRBV19 and TRBJ2-1, with 11 positions matching TRBD2. This CDR3 contains 17 residues. V shed 5 bases and J 4 bases; nucleotides not matched to a gene: 10. Germline lookup yields CDR1 LNHDA and CDR2 SQIVND (reference sequence). The CDR3 nucleotides read TGTGCCAGTAGTCCCAATCGCCGACTAGCGGGGTACAATGAGCAGTTCTTC. Encoded protein: CASSPNRRLAGYNEQFF.

V gene TRBV9 combines with J gene TRBJ1-1; D gene unclear. The CDR3 length is 17 residues. The germline V and J ends were trimmed by 4 bases and 4 bases, with 23 bases remaining between them. Germline-derived CDR1 and CDR2 are SGDLS and YYNGEE. The CDR3 loop reads CASSSLTNPASGTEAFF. Written as DNA, the CDR3 is TGTGCCAGCAGCTCCCTAACGAACCCTGCGTCGGGCACTGAAGCTTTCTTT. The full variable domain, with the rest looked up from reference TRBV9 and TRBJ1-1, is DSGVTQTPKHLITATGQRVTLRCSPRSGDLSVYWYQQSLDQGLQFLIQYYNGEERAKGNILERFSAQQFPDLHSELNLSSLELGDSALYFCASSSLTNPASGTEAFFGQGTRLTVV.

The CDR3 nucleotides are TGTGCCAGCAGCTTTCGGGGAAATAATTCACCCCTCCACTTT. Translating it yields CASSFRGNNSPLHF. The genes are TRBV13 and TRBJ1-6; D unresolved. CDR3 size: 14 residues. The ends were cut back, 3 bases at V and 5 bases at J, with 8 bases in the middle. Germline V lookup: CDR1 PRHDT, CDR2 FYEKMQ (reference sequence).

The chain employs TRBV4-3 and TRBJ1-1; D is perhaps TRBD1 (5 bases). V was clipped by 0 bases and J by 7 bases, with 12 bases between them. Germline lookup yields CDR1 LGHNA and CDR2 YSLEER. This CDR3 region has 14 residues. The CDR3 is CASSQDFSGIEAFF. In DNA form, the CDR3 reads TGCGCCAGCAGCCAAGATTTCTCAGGGATTGAAGCTTTCTTT.

The genes are TRBV19 and TRBJ1-1; D is uncertain. V lost 3 bases and J lost 1, with 9 bases in between. Germline V gene data show CDR1 as LNHDA and CDR2 as SQIVND (reference sequence). CDR3 length: 14 amino acids. Written as DNA, the CDR3 is TGTGCCAGTAGTATCGGGTTCGGGAACACTGAAGCTTTCTTT. Amino acids: CASSIGFGNTEAFF.

The count of this clone is one. The chain joins TRBV9 to TRBJ1-6; no firm D call. The CDR3 spans 14 residues. Germline V gene data show CDR1 as SGDLS and CDR2 as YYNGEE. Trimming pared 0 bases from V and 9 bases from J, leaving 10 bases between. The CDR3 coding sequence is TGTGCCAGCAGCGTAGATTTAGAGATTTCACCCCTCCACTTT. Translation gives CASSVDLEISPLHF.

This clone showed up just once. The chain uses TRBV4-2 and TRBJ2-2, with D perhaps matching TRBD1 (5 bases). The CDR3 covers 17 residues. Germline V gene data show CDR1 as LGHNA and CDR2 as YNFKEQ. Trimming removed 1 base from V and 1 base from J, with 13 bases in between. CDR3 coding DNA: TGTGCCAGCAGCCAAGCCCTCGGGCAGGGGAACACCGGGGAGCTGTTTTTT. It codes for CASSQALGQGNTGELFF.

The rearrangement uses TRBV7-6 and TRBJ2-3; 11 nucleotides agree with TRBD2. Germline V gene lookup returns CDR1 SGHVS and CDR2 FNYEAQ. Trimming at V came to 5 bases and at J to 3 bases, leaving 13 bases not matched to a gene. The CDR3 contains 18 residues. The CDR3 here is CASSPRGGSGGATDTQYF. DNA for the CDR3: TGTGCCAGCAGCCCCAGGGGTGGTAGCGGGGGGGCAACAGATACGCAGTATTTT.